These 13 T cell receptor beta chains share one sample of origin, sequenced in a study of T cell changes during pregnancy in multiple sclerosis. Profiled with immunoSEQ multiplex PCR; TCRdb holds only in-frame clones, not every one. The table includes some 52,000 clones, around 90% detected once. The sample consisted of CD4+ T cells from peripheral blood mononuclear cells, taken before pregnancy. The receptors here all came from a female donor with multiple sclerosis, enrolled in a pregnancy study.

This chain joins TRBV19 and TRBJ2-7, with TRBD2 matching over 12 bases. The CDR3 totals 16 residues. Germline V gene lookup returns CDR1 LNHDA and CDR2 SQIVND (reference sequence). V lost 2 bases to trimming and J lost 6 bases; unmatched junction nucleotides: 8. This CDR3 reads CASSIKTSGGPLEQYF. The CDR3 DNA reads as TGTGCCAGTAGTATAAAGACTAGCGGGGGCCCCCTCGAGCAGTACTTC.

CDR3 coding DNA: TGTGCCAGCAGTGAAACCTATGCCAAAAACATTCAGTACTTC. Residues: CASSETYAKNIQYF. The gene calls are TRBV2 and TRBJ2-4; D is ambiguous. The CDR3 extends over 14 amino acids. Trimming cost V 2 bases and J 1 base, with 6 bases left between them. CDR1 is SNHLY, CDR2 FYNNEI, per germline.

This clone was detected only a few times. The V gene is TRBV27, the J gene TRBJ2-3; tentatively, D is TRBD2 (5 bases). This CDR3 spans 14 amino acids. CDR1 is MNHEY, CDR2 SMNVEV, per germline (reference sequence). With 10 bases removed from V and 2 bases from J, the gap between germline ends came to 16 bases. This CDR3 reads CATRPRVSTDTQYF. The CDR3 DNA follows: TGTGCCACCCGCCCGCGGGTTTCCACAGATACGCAGTATTTT.

CDR3 sequence reads: CASSPLGDFYEQYF. The DNA of the CDR3 is TGTGCCAGCTCACCACTCGGGGACTTTTACGAGCAGTACTTC. The V gene is TRBV18, the J gene TRBJ2-7; tentatively, D is TRBD2 (6 bases). CDR1 is KGHSH and CDR2 is LQKENI in the germline V gene. V shed 1 base and J shed 4 bases, with 11 bases lying between them. The CDR3 extends over 14 amino acids.

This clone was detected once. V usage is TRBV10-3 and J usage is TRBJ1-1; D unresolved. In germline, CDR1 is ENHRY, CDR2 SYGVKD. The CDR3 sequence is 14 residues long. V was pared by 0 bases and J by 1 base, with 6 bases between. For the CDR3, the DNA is TGTGCCATCAGTGAGTCGGGCCCGAACACTGAAGCTTTCTTT. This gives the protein CAISESGPNTEAFF.

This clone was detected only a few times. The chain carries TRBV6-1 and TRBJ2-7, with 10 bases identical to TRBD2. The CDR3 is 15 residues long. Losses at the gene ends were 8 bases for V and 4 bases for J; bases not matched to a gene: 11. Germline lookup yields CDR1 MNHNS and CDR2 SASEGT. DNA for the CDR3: TGTGCCAGCCGGGAGGGTGGGACTAGCGTGTACGAGCAGTACTTC. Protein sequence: CASREGGTSVYEQYF.

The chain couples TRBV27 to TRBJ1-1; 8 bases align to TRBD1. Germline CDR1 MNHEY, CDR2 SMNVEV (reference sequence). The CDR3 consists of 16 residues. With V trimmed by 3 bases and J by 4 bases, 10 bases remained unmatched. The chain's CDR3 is CASSFRQGKGGTEAFF. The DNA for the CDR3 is TGTGCCAGCAGTTTCCGACAGGGGAAGGGTGGCACTGAAGCTTTCTTT.

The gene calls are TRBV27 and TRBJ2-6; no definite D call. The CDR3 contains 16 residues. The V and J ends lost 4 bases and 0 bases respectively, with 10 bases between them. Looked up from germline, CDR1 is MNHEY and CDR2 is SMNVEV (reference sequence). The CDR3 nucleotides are TGTGCCAGCAGTTCAAGGAGCCCCTCTGGGGCCAACGTCCTGACTTTC. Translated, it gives CASSSRSPSGANVLTF. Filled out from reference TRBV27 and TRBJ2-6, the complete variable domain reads EAQVTQNPRYLITVTGKKLTVTCSQNMNHEYMSWYRQDPGLGLRQIYYSMNVEVTDKGDVPEGYKVSRKEKRNFPLILESPSPNQTSLYFCASSSRSPSGANVLTFGAGSRLTVL.

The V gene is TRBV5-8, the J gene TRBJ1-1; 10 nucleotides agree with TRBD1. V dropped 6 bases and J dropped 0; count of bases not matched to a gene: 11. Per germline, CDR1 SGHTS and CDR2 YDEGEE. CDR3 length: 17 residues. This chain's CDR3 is CASMPRDRGFMNTEAFF. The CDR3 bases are TGTGCCAGCATGCCCCGGGACAGGGGTTTTATGAACACTGAAGCTTTCTTT.

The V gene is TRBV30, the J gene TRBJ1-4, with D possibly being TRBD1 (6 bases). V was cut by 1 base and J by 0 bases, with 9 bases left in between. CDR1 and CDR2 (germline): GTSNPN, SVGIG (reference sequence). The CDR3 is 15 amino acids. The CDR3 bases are TGTGCCTGGAGTGCTGACAGGACAACTAATGAAAAACTGTTTTTT. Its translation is CAWSADRTTNEKLFF.

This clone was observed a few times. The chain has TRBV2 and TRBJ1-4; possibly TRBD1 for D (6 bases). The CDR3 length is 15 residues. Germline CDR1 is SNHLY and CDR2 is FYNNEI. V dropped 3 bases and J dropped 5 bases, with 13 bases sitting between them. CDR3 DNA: TGTGCCAGCAGTGATATTTGGACAGCAAATGAAAAACTGTTTTTT. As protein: CASSDIWTANEKLFF.

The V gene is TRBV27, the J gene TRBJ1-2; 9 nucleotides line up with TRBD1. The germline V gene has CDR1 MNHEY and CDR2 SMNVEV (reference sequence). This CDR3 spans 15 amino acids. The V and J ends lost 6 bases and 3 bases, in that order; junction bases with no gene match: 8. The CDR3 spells CASRFSGQGHYGYTF. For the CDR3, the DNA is TGTGCCAGCAGGTTCTCGGGACAGGGCCACTATGGCTACACCTTC.

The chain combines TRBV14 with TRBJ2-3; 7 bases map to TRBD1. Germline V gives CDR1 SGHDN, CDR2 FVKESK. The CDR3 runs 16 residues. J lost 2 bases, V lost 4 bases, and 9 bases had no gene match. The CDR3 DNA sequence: TGTGCCAGCAGCCCTTGGACGGGACAGCCCACAGATACGCAGTATTTT. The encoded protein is CASSPWTGQPTDTQYF.